These 17 T cell receptor beta chains came from one sample sequenced in a study of metastatic and nonmetastatic thyroid tumors. MiXCR reprocessed the PCR reads for TCRdb. The table shows around 30,000 clones, with roughly 13% occurring only once. Before thyroid surgery, none of the patients had received any treatment. The sequencing input was blood. The receptors derive from a female donor with papillary thyroid cancer or a benign thyroid nodule (not recorded which). Some clones in this sample may be carry-over from other donors' samples.

This clone was seen repeatedly, ten times or more. This chain uses TRBV18 with TRBJ2-7, with D perhaps TRBD2 (5 bases). V dropped 3 bases and J dropped 3 bases, with 12 bases sitting between them. Germline loops: CDR1 KGHSH, CDR2 LQKENI. The CDR3 is made up of 14 amino acids. The chain's CDR3 is CASSPRGSGYEQYF. The CDR3 DNA follows: TGTGCCAGCTCACCGCGAGGGAGTGGCTACGAGCAGTACTTC.

There are many counts of this clone. The genes are TRBV5-1 and TRBJ2-3; possibly TRBD1 or TRBD2 for D (6 bases each). CDR3 length: 16 amino acids. CDR1 is SGHRS and CDR2 is YFSETQ in the germline V gene. V gave up 1 base and J gave up 5 bases, with 17 bases separating them. The CDR3 region has the DNA TGCGCCAGCAGCTTGCTCGGGGGCTCCCTTAAAGATACGCAGTATTTT. Translating it yields CASSLLGGSLKDTQYF.

Worth noting for this clone: A much larger clone differs by one base, so this may be a read error. The same CDR3 also results from other DNA sequences found in this sample. This chain uses TRBV29-1 with TRBJ2-1; TRBD2 matches at 8 bases. The junction had 15 bases not matched to a gene; V was cut back by 6 bases and J by 8 bases. This CDR3 is 15 amino acids long. The germline CDR1 and CDR2 sequences are SQVTM and ANQGSEA. CDR3 sequence: CSVDYGTSGFDEQFF. The DNA for the CDR3 is TGCAGCGTCGACTACGGGACTAGTGGCTTCGATGAGCAGTTCTTC.

This clone was detected ten times or more. This chain uses TRBV27 with TRBJ2-2, with unresolved D. Germline V gives CDR1 MNHEY, CDR2 SMNVEV (reference sequence). This CDR3 spans 12 amino acids. Trimming removed 3 bases from V and 5 bases from J, with 4 bases in between. This CDR3 is CASSFTTGELFF. The DNA for the CDR3 is TGTGCCAGCAGTTTTACTACCGGGGAGCTGTTTTTT.

This clone has at least ten counts. The CDR3 sequence: CASSTFTPMNTEAFF. CDR3 bases: TGTGCCAGCAGCACGTTTACCCCCATGAACACTGAAGCTTTCTTT. The V gene is TRBV11-2, the J gene TRBJ1-1; D uncertain. Per the germline V gene, CDR1 is SGHAT and CDR2 is FQNNGV. V gave up 5 bases and J gave up 0 bases, with 13 bases separating them. CDR3 length equals 15 residues.

Ten or more counts support this clone. This chain uses TRBV5-1 with TRBJ1-4, with a tentative D call TRBD1 (6 bases). This CDR3 region has 16 residues. The germline gives CDR1 SGHRS, CDR2 YFSETQ. Trimming cost V 0 bases and J 3 bases, with 12 bases left between them. The CDR3 nucleotides are TGCGCCAGCAGCTTGGGGGACAATCTATCTAATGAAAAACTGTTTTTT. Translated, it gives CASSLGDNLSNEKLFF.

This clone has at least ten counts. V is TRBV2 and J is TRBJ1-2, with TRBD1 identical over 7 bases. The CDR3 contains 14 residues. The germline CDR1 and CDR2 sequences are SNHLY and FYNNEI. Trimming at V came to 6 bases and at J to 8 bases, leaving 12 bases not matched to a gene. The CDR3 loop reads CASSVDRVVEGYTF. CDR3 DNA sequence: TGTGCCAGCAGCGTTGACAGGGTGGTGGAAGGCTACACCTTC.

This clone was observed many times. V gene TRBV10-3 combines with J gene TRBJ2-7; tentatively, D is TRBD2 (7 bases). The CDR3 is made up of 15 amino acids. With 0 bases removed from V and 6 bases from J, the gap between germline ends came to 15 bases. Germline assignment: CDR1 ENHRY and CDR2 SYGVKD. CDR3: CAISESTMGGGEQYF. CDR3 in DNA: TGTGCCATCAGTGAGTCAACTATGGGAGGGGGCGAGCAGTACTTC.

This clone was detected many times. The chain recombines TRBV19 with TRBJ1-5; D gene ambiguous. The CDR3 contains 15 residues. V lost 3 bases to trimming and J lost 2 bases, with 11 bases between them. Germline V lookup: CDR1 LNHDA, CDR2 SQIVND (reference sequence). The CDR3 DNA sequence: TGTGCCAGTAGTATCGGTGGGCTGGGCAATCAGCCCCAGCATTTT. As protein: CASSIGGLGNQPQHF.

The sample holds a few counts of this clone. This clone may be a read error of a much larger clone one base away. This rearrangement joins TRBV2 to TRBJ2-5, with 9 bases identical to TRBD2. Germline CDR1 and CDR2: SNHLY and FYNNEI. Trimming took 7 bases from V and 7 from J; bases not matched to a gene: 13. The CDR3 has 15 residues. The CDR3 sequence is CASILSGGLSGTQYF. CDR3 coding DNA: TGTGCCAGCATTCTGAGCGGGGGGCTGAGTGGGACCCAGTACTTC.

There are many counts of this clone. The chain recombines TRBV7-2 with TRBJ2-6; the D call may be TRBD1 or TRBD2 (6 bases each). Per germline, CDR1 SGHTA and CDR2 FQGNSA. Trimming removed 1 base at V and 4 bases at J, with 11 bases between. CDR3 length: 16 amino acids. Here the CDR3 DNA reads TGTGCCAGCAGCTTAGGGCCGGGGGCAGGGGCCAACGTCCTGACTTTC. Its translation: CASSLGPGAGANVLTF.

At least ten counts were recorded for this clone. The chain uses TRBV20-1 and TRBJ1-5; 9 bases are a match to TRBD1. V was clipped by 3 bases and J by 7 bases; unmatched bases: 7. The CDR3 is 14 amino acids. In germline, CDR1 is DFQATT, CDR2 SNEGSKA (reference sequence). CDR3 residues: CSARAQGARQPQHF. For the CDR3, the DNA is TGCAGTGCTAGGGCACAGGGGGCGCGGCAGCCCCAGCATTTT.

This clone was seen many times. This chain uses TRBV2 with TRBJ2-1, with D possibly matching TRBD1 (5 bases). The CDR3 length is 18 residues. From germline, CDR1 is SNHLY and CDR2 FYNNEI. V lost 1 base and J lost 4, with 20 bases in between. CDR3 region: CASSEGTPRKSRYNEQFF. The CDR3 DNA follows: TGTGCCAGCAGTGAAGGGACACCACGGAAGAGCCGGTACAATGAGCAGTTCTTC.

This clone was seen at least ten times. CDR3 amino acids: CASSSVAGVGTDTQYF. CDR3 bases: TGTGCCAGCAGTTCTGTGGCGGGAGTGGGCACAGATACGCAGTATTTT. V gene TRBV12-3 or TRBV12-4 combines with J gene TRBJ2-3, with TRBD2 matching over 7 bases. CDR3 length: 16 amino acids. V lost 4 bases, J lost 1 base, and 8 bases stayed unmatched.

This clone qualifies as medium-sized. The chain joins TRBV6-1 to TRBJ2-7, with D perhaps TRBD1 or TRBD2 (5 bases each). Trimming pared 7 bases from V and 3 bases from J, leaving 16 bases between. Germline V gene sequence: CDR1 MNHNS, CDR2 SASEGT. This CDR3 has 14 amino acids. CDR3 bases: TGTGCCAGCAACCCCCGGGACGGCCTCTACGAGCAGTACTTC. This sequence encodes CASNPRDGLYEQYF.

This clone was detected ten times or more. The J gene is TRBJ1-1, the V gene TRBV27; 9 bases map to TRBD1. The V gene end was trimmed by 3 bases and the J gene end by 4 bases; junction bases not matched to a gene: 3. From germline, CDR1 is MNHEY and CDR2 SMNVEV (reference sequence). The CDR3 extends over 14 amino acids. DNA of the CDR3: TGTGCCAGCAGTTTGACAGGGGGTATCACTGAAGCTTTCTTT. As protein: CASSLTGGITEAFF.

This clone occurred many times. The V call is TRBV29-1, the J call TRBJ2-3; no clear D gene. The germline V gene encodes CDR1 SQVTM and CDR2 ANQGSEA. The CDR3 consists of 15 residues. V lost 2 bases, J lost 4 bases, and 16 bases lay in between. The CDR3 spells CSVEFANPSADTQYF. The DNA of the CDR3 is TGCAGCGTTGAATTTGCGAACCCGTCCGCAGATACGCAGTATTTT.